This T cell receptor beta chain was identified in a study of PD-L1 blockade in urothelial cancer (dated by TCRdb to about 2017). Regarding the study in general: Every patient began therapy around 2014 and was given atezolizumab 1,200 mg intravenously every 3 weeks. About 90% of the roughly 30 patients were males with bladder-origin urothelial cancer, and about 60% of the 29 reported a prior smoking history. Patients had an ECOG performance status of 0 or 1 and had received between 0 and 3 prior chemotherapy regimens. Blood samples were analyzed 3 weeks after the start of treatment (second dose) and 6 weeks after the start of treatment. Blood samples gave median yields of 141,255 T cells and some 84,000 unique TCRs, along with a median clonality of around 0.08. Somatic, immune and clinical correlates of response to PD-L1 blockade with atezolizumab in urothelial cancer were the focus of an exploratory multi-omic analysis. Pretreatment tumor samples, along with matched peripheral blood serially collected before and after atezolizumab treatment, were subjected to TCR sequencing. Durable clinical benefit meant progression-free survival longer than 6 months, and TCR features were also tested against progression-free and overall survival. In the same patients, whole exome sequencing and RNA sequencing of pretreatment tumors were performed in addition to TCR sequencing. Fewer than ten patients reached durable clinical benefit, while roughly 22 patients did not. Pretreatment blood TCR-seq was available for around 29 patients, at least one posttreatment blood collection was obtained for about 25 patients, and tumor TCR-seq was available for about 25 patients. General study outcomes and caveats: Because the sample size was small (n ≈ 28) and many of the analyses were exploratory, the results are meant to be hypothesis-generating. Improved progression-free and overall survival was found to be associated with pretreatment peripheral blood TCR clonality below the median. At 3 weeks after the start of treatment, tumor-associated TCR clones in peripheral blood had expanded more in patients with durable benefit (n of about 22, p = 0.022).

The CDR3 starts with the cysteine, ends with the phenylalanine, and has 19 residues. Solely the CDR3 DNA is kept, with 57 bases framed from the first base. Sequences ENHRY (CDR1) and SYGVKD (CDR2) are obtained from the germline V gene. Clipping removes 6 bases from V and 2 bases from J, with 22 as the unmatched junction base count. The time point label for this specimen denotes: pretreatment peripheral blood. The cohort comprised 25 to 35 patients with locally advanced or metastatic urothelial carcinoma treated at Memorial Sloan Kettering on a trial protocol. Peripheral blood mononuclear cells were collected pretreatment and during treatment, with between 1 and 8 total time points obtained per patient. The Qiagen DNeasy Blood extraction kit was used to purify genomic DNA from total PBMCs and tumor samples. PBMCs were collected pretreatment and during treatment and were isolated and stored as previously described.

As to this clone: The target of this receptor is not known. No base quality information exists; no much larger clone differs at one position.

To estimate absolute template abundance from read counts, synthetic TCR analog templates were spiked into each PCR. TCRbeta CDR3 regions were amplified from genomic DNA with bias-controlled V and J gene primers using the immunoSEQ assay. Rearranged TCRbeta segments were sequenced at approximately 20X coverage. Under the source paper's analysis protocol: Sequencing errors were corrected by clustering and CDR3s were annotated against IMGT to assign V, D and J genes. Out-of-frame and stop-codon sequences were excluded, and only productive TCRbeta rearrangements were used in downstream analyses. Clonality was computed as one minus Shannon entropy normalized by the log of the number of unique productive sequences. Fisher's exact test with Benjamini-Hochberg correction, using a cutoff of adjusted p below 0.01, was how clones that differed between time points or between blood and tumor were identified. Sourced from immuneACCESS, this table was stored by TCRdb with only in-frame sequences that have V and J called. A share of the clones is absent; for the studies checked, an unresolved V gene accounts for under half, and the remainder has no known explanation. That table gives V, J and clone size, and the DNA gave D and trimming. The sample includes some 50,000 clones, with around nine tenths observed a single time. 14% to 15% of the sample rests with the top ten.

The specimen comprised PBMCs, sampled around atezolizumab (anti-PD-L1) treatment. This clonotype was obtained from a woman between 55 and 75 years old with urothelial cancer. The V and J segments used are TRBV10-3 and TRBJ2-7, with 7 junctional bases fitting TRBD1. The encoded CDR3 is CAISTGTVEPSRKPYEQYF. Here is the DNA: TGTGCCATCAGCACAGGGACAGTAGAGCCCAGCAGGAAACCCTACGAGCAGTACTTC.